A single sample gave rise to the 8 T cell receptor beta chains below, sequenced in a study of T cell changes during pregnancy in multiple sclerosis. Sequenced by immunoSEQ multiplex PCR; TCRdb stores in-frame clones only, minus some. The sample carries about 110,000 clones, 80% to 95% recorded once. The starting material was peripheral blood, obtained after pregnancy. These receptors were collected from a female donor with multiple sclerosis, enrolled in a pregnancy study.

V gene TRBV5-8 combines with J gene TRBJ1-6, with D uncertain. CDR1 SGHTS and CDR2 YDEGEE come from the germline V gene. Trimming removed 5 bases from V and 7 bases from J, with 7 bases in between. The CDR3 covers 12 residues. CDR3 sequence (DNA): TGTGCCAGCAGATTAGAAAATTCACCCCTCCACTTT. Translation: CASRLENSPLHF.

The J gene is TRBJ2-1, the V gene TRBV18; the match to TRBD1 covers 11 bases. There are 15 residues in the CDR3. Germline V CDR1 and CDR2: KGHSH, LQKENI. V was clipped by 4 bases and J by 2 bases; unmatched bases: 1. Written as DNA, the CDR3 is TGTGCCAGCTCACAGGACAGGGGGCCCTACAATGAGCAGTTCTTC. This codes for CASSQDRGPYNEQFF.

The chain carries TRBV5-1 and TRBJ2-3; maybe TRBD2 (6 bases). Germline V gene lookup returns CDR1 SGHRS and CDR2 YFSETQ. The CDR3 runs to 14 residues. Trimming took 3 bases from V and 2 from J, leaving 10 bases between them. The CDR3 nucleotides read TGCGCCAGCAGCTCCGGACTATCCACAGATACGCAGTATTTT. Its translation is CASSSGLSTDTQYF.

J is TRBJ2-1 and V is TRBV28; D gene ambiguous. Germline V gene data show CDR1 as MDHEN and CDR2 as SYDVKM. Trimming shortened V by 3 bases and J by 0 bases, and 9 bases separated the two germline ends. The CDR3 has 15 amino acids. The CDR3 DNA reads TGTGCCAGCAGTTTCGACTTAAGCTCCTACAATGAGCAGTTCTTC. It codes for CASSFDLSSYNEQFF.

This CDR3 is CASSVVLHSQETQYF. The CDR3 coding sequence is TGTGCCAGCAGCGTAGTACTACACTCCCAAGAGACCCAGTACTTC. The chain has TRBV9 and TRBJ2-5; D ambiguous. Trimming pared 0 bases from V and 1 base from J, leaving 10 bases between. Germline V gene sequence: CDR1 SGDLS, CDR2 YYNGEE. The CDR3 has 15 amino acids.

The chain uses TRBV5-4 and TRBJ1-2; D is perhaps TRBD1 (6 bases). Germline CDR1 reads SGHNT; CDR2 reads YYREEE (reference sequence). Trimming took 0 bases from V and 4 from J, leaving 16 bases between them. The CDR3 extends over 16 amino acids. CDR3: CASSLEEGGWFYGYTF. In DNA, the CDR3 is TGTGCCAGCAGCTTGGAGGAGGGGGGGTGGTTCTATGGCTACACCTTC.

J is TRBJ2-5 and V is TRBV25-1; 10 nucleotides align to TRBD2. From germline, CDR1 is MGHDK and CDR2 SYGVNS. The CDR3 is 16 amino acids. The J segment lost 2 bases and the V segment lost 2 bases, leaving 5 bases of the junction unmatched. CDR3 sequence reads: CASSERLAGAQETQYF. DNA of the CDR3: TGTGCCAGCAGTGAACGTCTAGCGGGGGCTCAAGAGACCCAGTACTTC.

The chain employs TRBV5-8 and TRBJ1-1; D is uncertain. Deletions cut 3 bases from V and 6 bases from J, with 15 bases between. From germline, CDR1 is SGHTS and CDR2 YDEGEE. CDR3 length equals 14 residues. In DNA, the CDR3 is TGTGCCAGCAGCTCGAGGGCGGGCGGATCTGAAGCTTTCTTT. Translating it yields CASSSRAGGSEAFF.